This T cell receptor (beta chain) emerged from a study of blood T cell repertoires in COVID-19. Study in general: Specimens from acute and convalescent COVID-19 originated in the United States, Italy and Spain. T cells, B-cell-depleted T cells, or PBMCs supplied cDNA or gDNA.

Using immunoSEQ multiplex PCR, the repertoire was profiled, and TCRdb retains in-frame clones only, with some absent. The sample shows 390,000 or so clones, about nine tenths of them seen only once. With V trimmed by 5 bases and J by 1 base, 5 bases remained unmatched. The germline V gene encodes CDR1 SEHNR and CDR2 FQNEAQ (reference sequence). This CDR3 has 16 amino acids. The chain joins TRBV7-9 to TRBJ2-5, with 12 bases fitting TRBD2. The TCR was taken from a woman aged 30 to 39 with active or convalescent COVID-19. The sequenced sample consisted of peripheral blood. The CDR3 DNA reads as TGTGCCAGCAGCCCGACTAGCGGGAGTTTCCAAGAGACCCAGTACTTC. Translating gives CASSPTSGSFQETQYF.